This T cell receptor beta chain is from a study of blood T cell repertoires in COVID-19. Study-level information: In each case, the material was cDNA or gDNA derived from T cells, B-cell-depleted T cells, or PBMCs.

V lost 5 bases, J lost 2 bases, and 8 bases stayed unmatched. Germline V lookup: CDR1 ENHRY, CDR2 SYGVKD. The CDR3 totals 15 residues. Repertoires were generated with immunoSEQ multiplex PCR, while TCRdb's copy carries only in-frame clones and drops some. The sample has under 200,000 clones; approximately 84% are singletons. The specimen was peripheral blood. The V call is TRBV10-3, the J call TRBJ2-7; 8 bases map to TRBD1. This TCR was recovered from a human donor with acute or convalescent COVID-19. The donor label of this sample is uncertain. The CDR3 DNA reads TGTGCCATCAGTTCTACAGGGGGTAAAGCCTACGAGCAGTACTTC. Its translation: CAISSTGGKAYEQYF.